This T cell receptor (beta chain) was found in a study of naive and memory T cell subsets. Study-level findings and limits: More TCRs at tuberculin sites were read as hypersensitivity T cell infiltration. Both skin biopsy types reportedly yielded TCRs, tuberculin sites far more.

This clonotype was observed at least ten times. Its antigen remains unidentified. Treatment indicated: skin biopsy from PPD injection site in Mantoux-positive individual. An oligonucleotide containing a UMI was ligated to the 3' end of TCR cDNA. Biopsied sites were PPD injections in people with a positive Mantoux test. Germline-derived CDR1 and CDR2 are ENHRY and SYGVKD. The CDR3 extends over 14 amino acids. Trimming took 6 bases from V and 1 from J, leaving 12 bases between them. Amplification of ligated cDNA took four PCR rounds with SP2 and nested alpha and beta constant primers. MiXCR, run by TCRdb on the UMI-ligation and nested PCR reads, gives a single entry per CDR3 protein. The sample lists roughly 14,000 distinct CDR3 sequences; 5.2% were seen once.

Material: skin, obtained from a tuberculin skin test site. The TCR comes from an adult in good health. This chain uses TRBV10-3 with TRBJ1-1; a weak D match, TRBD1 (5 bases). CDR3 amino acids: CAIRGTGRNTEAFF. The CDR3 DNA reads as TGTGCCATCAGGGGGACGGGGAGGAACACTGAAGCTTTCTTT.